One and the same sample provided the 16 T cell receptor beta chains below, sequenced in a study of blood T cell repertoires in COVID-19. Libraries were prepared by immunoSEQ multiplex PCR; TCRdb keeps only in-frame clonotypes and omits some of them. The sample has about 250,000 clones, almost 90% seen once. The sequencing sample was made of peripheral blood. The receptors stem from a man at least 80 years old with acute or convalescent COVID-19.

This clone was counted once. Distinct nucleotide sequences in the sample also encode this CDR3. The CDR3 DNA follows: TGTGCCAGCTCACCGACAGGGTCCTACGAGCAGTACTTC. Translating it yields CASSPTGSYEQYF. The rearrangement links TRBV18 to TRBJ2-7; 7 bases match TRBD1. Trimming at V came to 3 bases and at J to 1 base, leaving 0 bases not matched to a gene. Germline assignment: CDR1 KGHSH and CDR2 LQKENI. The CDR3 length is 13 residues.

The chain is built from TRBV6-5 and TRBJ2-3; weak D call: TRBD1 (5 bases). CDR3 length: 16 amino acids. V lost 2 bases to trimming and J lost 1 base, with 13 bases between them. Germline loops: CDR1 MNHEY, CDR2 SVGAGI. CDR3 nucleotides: TGTGCCAGCAGTTACGGGGCTGGGGTCGGCACAGATACGCAGTATTTT. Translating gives CASSYGAGVGTDTQYF.

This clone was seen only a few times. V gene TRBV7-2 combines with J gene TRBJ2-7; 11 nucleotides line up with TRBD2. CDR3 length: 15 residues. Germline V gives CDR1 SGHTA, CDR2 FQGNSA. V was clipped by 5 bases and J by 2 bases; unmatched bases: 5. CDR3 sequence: CASSETSGGTYEQYF. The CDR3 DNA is TGTGCCAGCAGCGAAACTAGCGGGGGAACCTACGAGCAGTACTTC.

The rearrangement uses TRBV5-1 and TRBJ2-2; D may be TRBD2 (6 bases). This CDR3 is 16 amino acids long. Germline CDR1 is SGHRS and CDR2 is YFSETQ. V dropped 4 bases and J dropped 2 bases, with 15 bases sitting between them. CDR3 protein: CASSRGVGGNTGELFF. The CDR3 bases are TGCGCCAGCAGCCGTGGAGTCGGGGGTAACACCGGGGAGCTGTTTTTT. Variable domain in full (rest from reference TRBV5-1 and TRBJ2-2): KAGVTQTPRYLIKTRGQQVTLSCSPISGHRSVSWYQQTPGQGLQFLFEYFSETQRNKGNFPGRFSGRQFSNSRSEMNVSTLELGDSALYLCASSRGVGGNTGELFFGEGSRLTVL.

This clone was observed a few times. DNA of the CDR3: TGTGCCAGCCAGAGCACAGATACGCAGTATTTT. It yields the protein CASQSTDTQYF. The gene calls are TRBV6-5 and TRBJ2-3; D not resolved. Trimming pared 8 bases from V and 0 bases from J, leaving 3 bases between. CDR1 and CDR2 (germline): MNHEY, SVGAGI. CDR3 length: 11 residues.

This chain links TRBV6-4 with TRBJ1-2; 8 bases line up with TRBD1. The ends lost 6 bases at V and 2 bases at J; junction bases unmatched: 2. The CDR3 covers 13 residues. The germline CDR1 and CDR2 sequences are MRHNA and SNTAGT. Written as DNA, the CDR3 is TGTGCCAGCAGCGGGGACAGGAACTATGGCTACACCTTC. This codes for CASSGDRNYGYTF.

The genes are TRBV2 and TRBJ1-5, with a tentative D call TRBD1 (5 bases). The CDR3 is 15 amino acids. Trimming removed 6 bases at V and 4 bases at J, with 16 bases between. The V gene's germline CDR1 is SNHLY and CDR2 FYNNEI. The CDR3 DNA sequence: TGTGCCAGCAGGGACCGCCGGCAGGGAAATCAGCCCCAGCATTTT. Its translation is CASRDRRQGNQPQHF.

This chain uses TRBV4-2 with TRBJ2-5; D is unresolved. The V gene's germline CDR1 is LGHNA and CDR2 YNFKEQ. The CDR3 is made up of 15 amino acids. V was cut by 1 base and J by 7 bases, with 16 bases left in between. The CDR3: CASSQVLAPGVTQYF. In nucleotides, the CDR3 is TGTGCCAGCAGCCAAGTATTAGCTCCTGGCGTGACCCAGTACTTC.

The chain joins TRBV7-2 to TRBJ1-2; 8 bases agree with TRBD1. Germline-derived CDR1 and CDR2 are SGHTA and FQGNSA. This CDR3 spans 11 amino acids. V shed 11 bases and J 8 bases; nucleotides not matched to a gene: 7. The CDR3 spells CAVRTGMGYTF. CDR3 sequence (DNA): TGTGCCGTCCGGACAGGGATGGGCTACACCTTC.

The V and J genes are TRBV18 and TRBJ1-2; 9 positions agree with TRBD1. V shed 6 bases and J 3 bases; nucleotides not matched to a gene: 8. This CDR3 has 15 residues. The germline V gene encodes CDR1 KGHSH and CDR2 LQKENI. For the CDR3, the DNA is TGTGCCAGCTCGCAGGGACAGGGCTCGGACTATGGCTACACCTTC. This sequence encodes CASSQGQGSDYGYTF.

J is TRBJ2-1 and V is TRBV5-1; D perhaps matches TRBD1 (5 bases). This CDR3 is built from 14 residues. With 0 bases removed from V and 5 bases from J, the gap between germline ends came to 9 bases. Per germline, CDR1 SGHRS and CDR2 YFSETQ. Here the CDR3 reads CASSLGGANNEQFF. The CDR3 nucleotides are TGCGCCAGCAGCTTGGGGGGCGCTAACAATGAGCAGTTCTTC. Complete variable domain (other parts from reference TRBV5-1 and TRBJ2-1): KAGVTQTPRYLIKTRGQQVTLSCSPISGHRSVSWYQQTPGQGLQFLFEYFSETQRNKGNFPGRFSGRQFSNSRSEMNVSTLELGDSALYLCASSLGGANNEQFFGPGTRLTVL.

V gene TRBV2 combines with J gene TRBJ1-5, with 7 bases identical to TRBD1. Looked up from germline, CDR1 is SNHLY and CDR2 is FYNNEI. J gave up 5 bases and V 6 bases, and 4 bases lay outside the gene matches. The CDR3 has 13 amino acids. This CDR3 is CASSRDRYQPQHF. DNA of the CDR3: TGTGCCAGCAGCCGGGACAGATATCAGCCCCAGCATTTT.

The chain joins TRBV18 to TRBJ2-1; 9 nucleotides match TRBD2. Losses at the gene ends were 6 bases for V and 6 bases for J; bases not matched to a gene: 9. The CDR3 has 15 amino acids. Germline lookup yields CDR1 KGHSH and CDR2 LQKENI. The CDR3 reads CASSSGREGFNEQFF. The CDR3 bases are TGTGCCAGCTCCTCAGGGCGGGAGGGCTTCAATGAGCAGTTCTTC.

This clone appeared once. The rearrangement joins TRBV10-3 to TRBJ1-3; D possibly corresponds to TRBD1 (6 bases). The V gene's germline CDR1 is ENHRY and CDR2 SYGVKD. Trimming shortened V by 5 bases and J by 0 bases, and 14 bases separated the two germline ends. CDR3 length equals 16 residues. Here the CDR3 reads CAISRGGPSSGNTIYF. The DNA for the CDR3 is TGTGCCATCAGTAGGGGGGGCCCCAGCTCTGGAAACACCATATATTTT.

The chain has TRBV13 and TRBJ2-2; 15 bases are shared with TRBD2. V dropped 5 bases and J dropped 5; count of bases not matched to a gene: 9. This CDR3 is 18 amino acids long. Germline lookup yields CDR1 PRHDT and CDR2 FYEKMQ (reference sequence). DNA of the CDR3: TGTGCCAGCAGCCTAAACCTGGGACTAGCGGGGGGTACCGGGGAGCTGTTTTTT. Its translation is CASSLNLGLAGGTGELFF.

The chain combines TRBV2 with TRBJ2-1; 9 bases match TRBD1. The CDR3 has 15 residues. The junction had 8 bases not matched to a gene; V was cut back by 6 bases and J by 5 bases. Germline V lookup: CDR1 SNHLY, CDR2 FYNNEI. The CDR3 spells CASSVTGTGNNEQFF. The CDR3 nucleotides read TGTGCCAGCAGCGTGACCGGGACAGGGAACAATGAGCAGTTCTTC.